This entry lists 4 T cell receptor beta chains sequenced from one sample in a study of PD-1 blockade in classical Hodgkin lymphoma. Specified time point: cycle 4 day 1 (C4D1), after 6 weeks of nivolumab. All trial patients relapsed after autologous stem cell transplantation. CD4+ T cells were purified from thawed PBMCs by negative selection. Method: immunoSEQ multiplex PCR; TCRdb's copy keeps in-frame clones and lacks some. Of about 18,000 clones listed, 75% are singletons. Source: CD4+ T cells from blood, taken before the fourth cycle of nivolumab. These TCRs come from a human donor with classical Hodgkin lymphoma.

This clone has a handful of counts. This chain connects TRBV28 to TRBJ1-6; D uncertain. Germline loops: CDR1 MDHEN, CDR2 SYDVKM. CDR3 length: 14 residues. The V and J ends lost 5 bases and 3 bases respectively, with 8 bases between them. The CDR3 DNA reads TGTGCCAGCAGTCTCGGCTACTATAATTCACCCCTCCACTTT. Its protein product is CASSLGYYNSPLHF.

Worth noting for this clone: At one of its ends the junction is not consistent with the germline gene, which may arise from a read error. The genes are TRBV7-7 and TRBJ2-5; 7 positions match TRBD2. Germline-derived CDR1 and CDR2 are SSHAT and FNYEAQ (reference sequence). This CDR3 spans 15 amino acids. The CDR3 region has the DNA TGTGCTAGCAGCTTAGTGGGAGGGGTTCTCCAGACCCAGTACTTC. Residues: CASSLVGGVLQTQYF.

J is TRBJ2-3 and V is TRBV11-2; TRBD1 aligns across 8 bases. This CDR3 is built from 16 residues. Germline V gives CDR1 SGHAT, CDR2 FQNNGV. V was pared by 3 bases and J by 2 bases, with 7 bases of the junction left unmatched. The CDR3, as DNA: TGTGCCAGCAGCTTGCGGACAGGGAGGCTCACAGATACGCAGTATTTT. This encodes CASSLRTGRLTDTQYF.

The V call is TRBV7-9, the J call TRBJ2-5, with D uncertain. CDR3 length: 13 residues. The V gene's germline CDR1 is SEHNR and CDR2 FQNEAQ (reference sequence). V lost 5 bases and J lost 0, with 7 bases in between. The CDR3 is CASSPPYQETQYF. Written as DNA, the CDR3 is TGTGCCAGCAGCCCACCCTACCAAGAGACCCAGTACTTC.